Sequencing of this TCR beta chain was carried out in a study of T cells in localized non-small cell lung cancer. Study results and limitations: As only one tumor region underwent sequencing, heterogeneity remains possible. Uninvolved adjacent lung, not tumor, had the highest T cell clonality.

TCRdb's copy holds only in-frame clones and misses some; the assay was immunoSEQ multiplex PCR. The sample includes about 46,000 clones, 80% to 85% seen only once; the top ten take approximately 17%. In regard to this clone: Its antigen is currently unknown.

J lost 7 bases, V lost 5 bases, and 12 bases had no gene match. The CDR3 loop spans 16 amino acids. Per the germline V gene, CDR1 is LNHDA and CDR2 is SQIVND (reference sequence). The TCR was taken from a man aged 35-75 years with stage III lung adenocarcinoma. This chain connects TRBV19 to TRBJ1-2; 11 bases are a match to TRBD1. This specimen consisted of peripheral blood mononuclear cells, obtained before any cancer treatment. The CDR3 region has the DNA TGTGCCAGTAGTCTTAATTTGGACAGGGGGCTCGGTGGCTACACCTTC. It is translated as CASSLNLDRGLGGYTF.